The following is a TCR beta chain sequence with its context. The source of the sample is a study of shared clonotypes between healthy human individuals. The germline CDR1 and CDR2 sequences are SEHNR and FQNEAQ (reference sequence). Unmatched junction bases numbered 8, after V lost 5 bases and J lost 4 bases. The CDR3 length is 17 residues. The study ran the assay at deep level. TCRdb's table, derived via immunoSEQ multiplex PCR, lists solely in-frame clones and lacks some. Among hundreds of thousands of clones, less than 80% were seen once, and the ten largest hold about 1.8%. V and J are TRBV7-9 and TRBJ2-1, with TRBD2 matching 13 bases. The material sequenced was memory CD4+ T cells sorted from blood. Subset of the sample: CD45RA-negative fraction. The TCR comes from a woman aged 25 to 39 in good health. The CDR3 DNA sequence: TGTGCCAGCAGCCACTTCGGACTAGCGGGAGTGTACAATGAGCAGTTCTTC. It codes for CASSHFGLAGVYNEQFF.